This T cell receptor beta chain was captured in a study of control samples from healthy donors and cancer patients. This clone was seen just once. Other DNA sequences within the sample encode an identical CDR3. Clones were read by immunoSEQ multiplex PCR, and TCRdb kept only the in-frame ones, dropping some. Of around 140,000 clones detected, 80% to 95% appear once; the ten largest clones hold 2.1%. V was clipped by 5 bases and J by 8 bases, with 12 bases between them. The CDR3 is 12 residues long. CDR1 is LGHDT and CDR2 is YNNKEL in the germline V gene (reference sequence). The origin of this receptor is a woman in her forties or fifties in good health. Input material: blood. The chain carries TRBV3-1 (or the pseudogene TRBV3-2) and TRBJ1-2; no definite D call. The CDR3 sequence is CASSKEGRGYTF. CDR3 sequence (DNA): TGTGCCAGCAGCAAGGAGGGTCGGGGCTACACCTTC.